These 22 T cell receptor beta chains came from one sample sequenced in a study of blood T cell repertoires in COVID-19. Produced via immunoSEQ multiplex PCR; TCRdb's table is partial and in-frame only. The sample yields roughly 160,000 clones, approximately 80% seen once. Sequencing was performed on peripheral blood. Receptor source: a woman in her sixties with acute or convalescent COVID-19.

The chain couples TRBV11-2 to TRBJ1-2, with D unresolved. Germline CDR1 is SGHAT and CDR2 is FQNNGV. Trimming left V 5 bases short and J 7 bases short, with 14 bases between. This CDR3 region has 13 residues. Written as DNA, the CDR3 is TGTGCCAGCAGCCGCCTGGAGGCCGGTGGCTACACCTTC. Amino acids: CASSRLEAGGYTF.

This clone was observed once. J is TRBJ1-1 and V is TRBV9; D might be TRBD1 (6 bases). This CDR3 is 16 amino acids long. Trimming left V 0 bases short and J 1 base short, with 13 bases between. From germline, CDR1 is SGDLS and CDR2 YYNGEE. CDR3 region: CASSVGPRGGNTEAFF. The DNA of the CDR3 is TGTGCCAGCAGCGTAGGCCCAAGGGGGGGGAACACTGAAGCTTTCTTT.

The rearrangement joins TRBV6-5 to TRBJ2-1; D is perhaps TRBD1 (5 bases). CDR1 is MNHEY, CDR2 SVGAGI, per germline. The ends were cut back, 0 bases at V and 7 bases at J, with 7 bases in the middle. This CDR3 has 13 amino acids. Here the CDR3 reads CASSYSPGNEQFF. The CDR3 DNA is TGTGCCAGCAGTTACTCCCCAGGGAATGAGCAGTTCTTC.

Points on this clone: The sample carries other DNA sequences with the same CDR3. This chain links TRBV7-8 with TRBJ1-5; 10 bases are shared with TRBD1. The CDR3 totals 15 residues. The J segment lost 7 bases and the V segment lost 1 base, leaving 4 bases of the junction unmatched. Germline V gives CDR1 SGHVS, CDR2 FQNEAQ. The CDR3 spells CASSLDRTGGQPQHF. In nucleotides, the CDR3 is TGTGCCAGCAGCTTAGATAGGACAGGGGGGCAGCCCCAGCATTTT.

The chain links TRBV11-2 to TRBJ1-1, with 8 bases identical to TRBD1. CDR1 and CDR2 from the germline V gene are SGHAT and FQNNGV. Unmatched junction bases numbered 6, after V lost 2 bases and J lost 4 bases. This CDR3 has 15 amino acids. The CDR3 nucleotides are TGTGCCAGCAGCTTATGGCAGGGGGCGAGCACTGAAGCTTTCTTT. This codes for CASSLWQGASTEAFF.

In its sample, this clone was seen a few times. The chain employs TRBV10-3 and TRBJ1-2, with D hard to call. V lost 0 bases and J lost 7, with 6 bases in between. Germline CDR1 reads ENHRY; CDR2 reads SYGVKD. CDR3 length: 12 residues. The CDR3 reads CAISESEGGYTF. The CDR3 region has the DNA TGTGCCATCAGTGAGTCGGAGGGTGGCTACACCTTC.

The J gene is TRBJ2-2, the V gene TRBV12-5; D unresolved. The CDR3 contains 14 residues. Per germline, CDR1 LGHNT and CDR2 FRNRAP. Trimming removed 1 base at V and 6 bases at J, with 9 bases between. As DNA, the CDR3 is TGTGCTAGTGGTTTGGGTGGCTTTGCCGGGGAGCTGTTTTTT. Translating it yields CASGLGGFAGELFF.

CDR3 loop: CASSFRDRGLNEQYF. CDR3 bases: TGTGCCAGCAGCTTCCGGGACAGGGGGCTGAACGAGCAGTACTTC. V is TRBV7-2 and J is TRBJ2-7; 12 positions agree with TRBD1. Germline V gives CDR1 SGHTA, CDR2 FQGNSA. V lost 3 bases and J lost 5; bases outside the gene matches: 5. The CDR3 covers 15 residues.

The chain is built from TRBV6-5 and TRBJ1-2; tentative D call: TRBD1 (6 bases). This CDR3 is built from 14 residues. With 4 bases removed from V and 1 base from J, the gap between germline ends came to 10 bases. Germline assignment: CDR1 MNHEY and CDR2 SVGAGI. CDR3 DNA sequence: TGTGCCAGCAGTTCGCACAGGGATAACTATGGCTACACCTTC. Encoded protein: CASSSHRDNYGYTF.

The rearrangement uses TRBV7-9 and TRBJ1-6; unclear D gene. V dropped 2 bases and J dropped 0 bases, with 5 bases sitting between them. Germline lookup yields CDR1 SEHNR and CDR2 FQNEAQ (reference sequence). The length of the CDR3 is 15 residues. The CDR3 reads CASSLRDSYNSPLHF. The CDR3 DNA reads TGTGCCAGCAGCTTACGGGACTCCTATAATTCACCCCTCCACTTT.

V gene TRBV30 combines with J gene TRBJ1-6, with D possibly being TRBD1 (6 bases). This CDR3 is 16 amino acids long. The V gene's germline CDR1 is GTSNPN and CDR2 SVGIG (reference sequence). V lost 3 bases and J 10 bases, leaving 22 bases between the germline ends. The DNA for the CDR3 is TGTGCCTGGAGAGGTTCGGGAGGCAGGGGAAGCTCACCCCTCCACTTT. It codes for CAWRGSGGRGSSPLHF.

V gene TRBV24-1 combines with J gene TRBJ2-5, with D unresolved. The CDR3 runs 14 residues. Looked up from germline, CDR1 is KGHDR and CDR2 is SFDVKD. With 0 bases removed from V and 0 bases from J, the gap between germline ends came to 4 bases. The CDR3 DNA reads TGTGCCACCAGTGATTTGTACAACCAAGAGACCCAGTACTTC. Translated: CATSDLYNQETQYF.

J is TRBJ1-1 and V is TRBV9, with 8 bases identical to TRBD1. With V trimmed by 3 bases and J by 4 bases, 5 bases remained unmatched. Germline loops: CDR1 SGDLS, CDR2 YYNGEE. This CDR3 contains 14 residues. Written as DNA, the CDR3 is TGTGCCAGCAGCGAGACAGGGGCGCCCACTGAAGCTTTCTTT. Translation: CASSETGAPTEAFF.

The chain combines TRBV7-2 with TRBJ2-5; no clear D. Germline V gene sequence: CDR1 SGHTA, CDR2 FQGNSA. The CDR3 is 18 amino acids. Trimming cost V 5 bases and J 4 bases, with 26 bases left between them. The chain's CDR3 is CASSPPALSPWSGETQYF. The CDR3 DNA reads as TGTGCCAGCAGCCCGCCAGCCTTATCCCCTTGGTCGGGAGAGACCCAGTACTTC.

This chain uses TRBV14 with TRBJ1-2, with D unresolved. The length of the CDR3 is 12 residues. Germline CDR1 is SGHDN and CDR2 is FVKESK. Trimming pared 4 bases from V and 4 bases from J, leaving 7 bases between. The CDR3 DNA reads as TGTGCCAGCAGCCCTCACAGCTATGGCTACACCTTC. Its protein product is CASSPHSYGYTF. Full variable domain (missing parts from reference TRBV14 and TRBJ1-2): EAGVTQFPSHSVIEKGQTVTLRCDPISGHDNLYWYRRVMGKEIKFLLHFVKESKQDESGMPNNRFLAERTGGTYSTLKVQPAELEDSGVYFCASSPHSYGYTFGSGTRLTVV.

The chain joins TRBV23-1 to TRBJ2-5, with D possibly matching TRBD2 (5 bases). TRBV23-1 qualifies as an ORF whose function is uncertain. The CDR3 runs 13 residues. Trimming pared 6 bases from V and 5 bases from J, leaving 13 bases between. The CDR3 nucleotides are TGCGCCAGCAGCCAGAGGGAGTCCGAGACCCAGTACTTC. Translation gives CASSQRESETQYF.

This clone was observed a handful of times. The chain joins TRBV7-2 to TRBJ2-4, with D maybe TRBD1 (6 bases). The CDR3 runs 14 residues. The germline CDR1 and CDR2 sequences are SGHTA and FQGNSA. V was shortened by 5 bases and J by 2 bases, with 10 bases between the two germline ends. The CDR3 region has the DNA TGTGCCAGCAGCGGGGGCCCCTCCAAAAACATTCAGTACTTC. Protein: CASSGGPSKNIQYF.

V and J are TRBV28 and TRBJ1-4; TRBD1 is a possible D gene (5 bases). The germline V gene encodes CDR1 MDHEN and CDR2 SYDVKM. Trimming removed 6 bases from V and 9 bases from J, with 17 bases in between. The CDR3 contains 14 residues. The CDR3 coding sequence is TGTGCCAGCAGCCGTGACAGTTCTCAGCAAAAACTGTTTTTT. This codes for CASSRDSSQQKLFF.

The V call is TRBV3-1 (or the pseudogene TRBV3-2), the J call TRBJ2-1; D remains ambiguous. Germline V lookup: CDR1 LGHDT, CDR2 YNNKEL (reference sequence). This CDR3 has 12 amino acids. V lost 1 base, J lost 10 bases, and 8 bases lay in between. The CDR3 sequence: CASSQVRGEQFF. The CDR3 region has the DNA TGTGCCAGCAGCCAAGTCCGTGGCGAGCAGTTCTTC.

This clone occurred once. The J gene is TRBJ1-5, the V gene TRBV6-6; D may be TRBD1 (5 bases). The CDR3 is 15 residues long. Trimming took 6 bases from V and 2 from J, leaving 14 bases between them. Per germline, CDR1 MNHNY and CDR2 SVGAGI (reference sequence). This CDR3 is CASSPQGGGNQPQHF. DNA of the CDR3: TGTGCCAGCAGCCCCCAGGGAGGGGGCAATCAGCCCCAGCATTTT.

The rearrangement links TRBV18 to TRBJ2-1; D gene ambiguous. CDR1 is KGHSH and CDR2 is LQKENI in the germline V gene. The CDR3 sequence is 14 residues long. V lost 1 base and J 0 bases, leaving 4 bases between the germline ends. The CDR3 nucleotides read TGTGCCAGCTCACCACGCAGCTCCTACAATGAGCAGTTCTTC. As protein: CASSPRSSYNEQFF. Using reference TRBV18 and TRBJ2-1 for the parts outside the CDR3, the full variable domain is NAGVMQNPRHLVRRRGQEARLRCSPMKGHSHVYWYRQLPEEGLKFMVYLQKENIIDESGMPKERFSAEFPKEGPSILRIQQVVRGDSAAYFCASSPRSSYNEQFFGPGTRLTVL.

J is TRBJ2-7 and V is TRBV29-1, with D tentatively TRBD1 (6 bases). This CDR3 has 13 amino acids. Trimming cost V 7 bases and J 3 bases, with 16 bases left between them. CDR1 and CDR2 (germline): SQVTM, ANQGSEA. CDR3 region: CSASPKQGYEQYF. Here the CDR3 DNA reads TGCAGCGCCTCGCCGAAACAGGGCTACGAGCAGTACTTC.